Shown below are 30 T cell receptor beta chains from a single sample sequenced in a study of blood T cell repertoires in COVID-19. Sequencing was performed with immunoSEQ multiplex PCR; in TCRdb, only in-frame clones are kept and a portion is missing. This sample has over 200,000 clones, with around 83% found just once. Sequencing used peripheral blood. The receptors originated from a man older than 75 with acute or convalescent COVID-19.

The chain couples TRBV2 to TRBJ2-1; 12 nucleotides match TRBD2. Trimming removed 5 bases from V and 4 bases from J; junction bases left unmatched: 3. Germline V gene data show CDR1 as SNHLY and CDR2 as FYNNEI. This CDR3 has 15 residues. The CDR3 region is CASSRTSGIYNEQFF. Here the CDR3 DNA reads TGTGCCAGCAGTCGGACTAGCGGGATATACAATGAGCAGTTCTTC.

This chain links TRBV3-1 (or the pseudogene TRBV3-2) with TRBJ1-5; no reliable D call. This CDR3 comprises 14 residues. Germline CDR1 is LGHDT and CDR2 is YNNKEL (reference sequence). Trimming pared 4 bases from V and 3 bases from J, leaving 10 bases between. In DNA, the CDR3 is TGTGCCAGCAGCCTTGGAGGATACAATCAGCCCCAGCATTTT. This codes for CASSLGGYNQPQHF.

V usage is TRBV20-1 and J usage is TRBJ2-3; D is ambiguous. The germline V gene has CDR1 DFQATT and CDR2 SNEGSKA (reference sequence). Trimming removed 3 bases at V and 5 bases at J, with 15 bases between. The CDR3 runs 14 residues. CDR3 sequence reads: CSASSSLVVDTQYF. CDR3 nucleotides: TGCAGTGCTAGTTCTTCCCTAGTCGTAGATACGCAGTATTTT.

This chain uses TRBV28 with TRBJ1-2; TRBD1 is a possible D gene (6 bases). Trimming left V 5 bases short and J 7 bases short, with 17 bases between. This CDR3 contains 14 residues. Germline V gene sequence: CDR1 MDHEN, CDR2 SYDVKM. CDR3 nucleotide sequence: TGTGCCAGCAGTCTTACTACAGGGTGGTCTGGCTACACCTTC. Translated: CASSLTTGWSGYTF.

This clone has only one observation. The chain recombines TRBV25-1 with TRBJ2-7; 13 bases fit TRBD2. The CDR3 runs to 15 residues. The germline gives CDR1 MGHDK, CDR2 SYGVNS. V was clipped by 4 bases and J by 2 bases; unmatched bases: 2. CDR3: CASSVGTSGTYEQYF. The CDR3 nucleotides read TGTGCCAGCAGTGTCGGGACTAGCGGGACCTACGAGCAGTACTTC.

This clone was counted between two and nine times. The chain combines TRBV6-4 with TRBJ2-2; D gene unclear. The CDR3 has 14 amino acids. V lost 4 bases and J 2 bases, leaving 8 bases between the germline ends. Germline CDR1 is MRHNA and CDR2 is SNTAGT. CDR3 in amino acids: CASSVELNTGELFF. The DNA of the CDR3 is TGTGCCAGCAGTGTGGAGCTAAACACCGGGGAGCTGTTTTTT.

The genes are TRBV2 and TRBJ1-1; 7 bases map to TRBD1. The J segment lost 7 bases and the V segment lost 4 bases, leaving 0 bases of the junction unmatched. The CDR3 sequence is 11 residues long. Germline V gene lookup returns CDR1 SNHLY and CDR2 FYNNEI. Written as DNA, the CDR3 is TGTGCCAGCAGTGGGGACAGTGAAGCTTTCTTT. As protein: CASSGDSEAFF.

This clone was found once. CDR3 sequence (DNA): TGTGCCAGCAGCGTATTAGCGGGAGAGCTTACCAATGAGCAGTTCTTC. This gives the protein CASSVLAGELTNEQFF. This sequence joins TRBV9 and TRBJ2-1; TRBD2 matches at 9 bases. CDR3 length: 16 residues. CDR1 SGDLS and CDR2 YYNGEE come from the germline V gene. Trimming at V came to 1 base and at J to 6 bases, leaving 8 bases not matched to a gene.

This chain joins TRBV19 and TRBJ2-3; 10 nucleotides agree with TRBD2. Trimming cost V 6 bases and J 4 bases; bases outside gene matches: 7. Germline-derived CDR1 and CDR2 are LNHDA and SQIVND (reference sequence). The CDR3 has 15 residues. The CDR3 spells CASSPSGLASDTQYF. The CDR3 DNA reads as TGTGCCAGTAGCCCCTCGGGACTAGCGTCAGATACGCAGTATTTT.

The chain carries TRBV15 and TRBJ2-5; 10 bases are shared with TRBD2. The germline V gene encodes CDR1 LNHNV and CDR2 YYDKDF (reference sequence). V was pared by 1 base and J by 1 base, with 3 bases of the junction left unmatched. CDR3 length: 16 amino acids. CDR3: CATSRAGLAAQETQYF. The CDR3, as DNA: TGTGCCACCAGCAGAGCCGGACTAGCGGCCCAAGAGACCCAGTACTTC.

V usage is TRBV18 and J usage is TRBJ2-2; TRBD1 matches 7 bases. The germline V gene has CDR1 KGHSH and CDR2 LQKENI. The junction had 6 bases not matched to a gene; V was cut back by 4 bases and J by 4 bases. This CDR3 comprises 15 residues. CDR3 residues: CASSLGQRITGELFF. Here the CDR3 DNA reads TGTGCCAGCTCACTGGGACAGCGAATCACCGGGGAGCTGTTTTTT.

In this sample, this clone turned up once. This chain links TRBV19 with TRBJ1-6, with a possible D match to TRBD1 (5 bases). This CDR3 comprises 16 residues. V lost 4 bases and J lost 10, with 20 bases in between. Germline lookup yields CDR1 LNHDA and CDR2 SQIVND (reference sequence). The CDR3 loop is CASSTPGGVFNSPLHF. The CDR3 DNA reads TGTGCCAGTAGTACCCCGGGAGGGGTATTTAACTCACCCCTCCACTTT.

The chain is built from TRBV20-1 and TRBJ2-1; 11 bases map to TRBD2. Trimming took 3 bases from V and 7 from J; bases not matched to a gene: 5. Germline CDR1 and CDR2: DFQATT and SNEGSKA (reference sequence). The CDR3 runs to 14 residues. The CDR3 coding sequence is TGCAGTGCTAGTACTAGCGGGGGTATGAATGAGCAGTTCTTC. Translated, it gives CSASTSGGMNEQFF.

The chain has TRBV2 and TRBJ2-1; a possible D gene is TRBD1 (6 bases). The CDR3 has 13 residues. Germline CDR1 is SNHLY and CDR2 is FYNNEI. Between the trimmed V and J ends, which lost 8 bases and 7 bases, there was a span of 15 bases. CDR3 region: CASGQGMGNEQFF. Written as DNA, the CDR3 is TGTGCCAGCGGGCAGGGGATGGGTAATGAGCAGTTCTTC.

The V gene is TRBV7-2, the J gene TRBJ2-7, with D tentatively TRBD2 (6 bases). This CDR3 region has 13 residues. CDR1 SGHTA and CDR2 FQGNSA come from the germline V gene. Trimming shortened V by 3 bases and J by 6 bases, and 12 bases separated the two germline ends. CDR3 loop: CASSLLGLGEQYF. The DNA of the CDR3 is TGTGCCAGCAGCTTGCTGGGACTGGGCGAGCAGTACTTC. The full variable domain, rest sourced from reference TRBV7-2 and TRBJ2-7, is GAGVSQSPSNKVTEKGKDVELRCDPISGHTALYWYRQSLGQGLEFLIYFQGNSAPDKSGLPSDRFSAERTGGSVSTLTIQRTQQEDSAVYLCASSLLGLGEQYFGPGTRLTVT.

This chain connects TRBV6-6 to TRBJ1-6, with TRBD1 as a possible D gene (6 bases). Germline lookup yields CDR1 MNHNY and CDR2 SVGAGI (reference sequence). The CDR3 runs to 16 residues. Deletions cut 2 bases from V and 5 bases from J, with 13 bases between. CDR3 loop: CASSYPRDKHNSPLHF. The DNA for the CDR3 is TGTGCCAGCAGTTACCCCCGGGACAAGCATAATTCACCCCTCCACTTT.

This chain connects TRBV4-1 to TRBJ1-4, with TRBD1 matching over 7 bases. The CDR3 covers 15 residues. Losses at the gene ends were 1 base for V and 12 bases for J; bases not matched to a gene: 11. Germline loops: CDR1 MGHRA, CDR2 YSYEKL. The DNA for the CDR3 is TGCGCCAGCAGCCAAGTAGGGATAGGGGGCTCGGAACTGTTTTTT. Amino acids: CASSQVGIGGSELFF.

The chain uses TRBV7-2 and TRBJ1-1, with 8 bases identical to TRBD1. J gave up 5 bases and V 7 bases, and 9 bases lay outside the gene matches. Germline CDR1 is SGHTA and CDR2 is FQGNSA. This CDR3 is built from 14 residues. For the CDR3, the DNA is TGTGCCAGCACTCTACAACAGGGGGGGACTGAAGCTTTCTTT. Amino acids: CASTLQQGGTEAFF.

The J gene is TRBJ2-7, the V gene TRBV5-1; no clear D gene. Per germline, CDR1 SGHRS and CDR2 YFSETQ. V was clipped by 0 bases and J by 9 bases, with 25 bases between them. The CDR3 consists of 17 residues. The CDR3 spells CASSLEFGSGLHSGQYF. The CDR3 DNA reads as TGCGCCAGCAGCTTGGAGTTTGGGTCGGGTCTTCATAGTGGGCAGTACTTC.

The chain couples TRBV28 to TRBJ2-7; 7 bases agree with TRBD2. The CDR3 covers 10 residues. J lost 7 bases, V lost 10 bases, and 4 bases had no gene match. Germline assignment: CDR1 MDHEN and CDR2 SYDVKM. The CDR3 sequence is CATGRWEQYF. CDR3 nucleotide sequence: TGTGCCACCGGGAGGTGGGAGCAGTACTTC.

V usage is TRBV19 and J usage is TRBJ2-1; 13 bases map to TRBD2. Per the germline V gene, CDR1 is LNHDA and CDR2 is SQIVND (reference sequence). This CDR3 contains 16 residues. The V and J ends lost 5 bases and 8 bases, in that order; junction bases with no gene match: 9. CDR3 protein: CASSLRTSGSPHEQFF. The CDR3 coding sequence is TGTGCCAGTAGTCTCCGGACTAGCGGGAGCCCCCATGAGCAGTTCTTC.

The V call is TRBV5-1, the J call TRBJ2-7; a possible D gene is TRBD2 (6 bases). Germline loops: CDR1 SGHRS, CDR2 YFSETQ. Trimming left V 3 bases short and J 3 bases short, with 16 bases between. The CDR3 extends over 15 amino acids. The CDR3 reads CASSWGGTPSYEQYF. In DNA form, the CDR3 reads TGCGCCAGCAGCTGGGGCGGGACGCCGAGCTACGAGCAGTACTTC. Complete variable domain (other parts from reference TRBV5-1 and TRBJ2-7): KAGVTQTPRYLIKTRGQQVTLSCSPISGHRSVSWYQQTPGQGLQFLFEYFSETQRNKGNFPGRFSGRQFSNSRSEMNVSTLELGDSALYLCASSWGGTPSYEQYFGPGTRLTVT.

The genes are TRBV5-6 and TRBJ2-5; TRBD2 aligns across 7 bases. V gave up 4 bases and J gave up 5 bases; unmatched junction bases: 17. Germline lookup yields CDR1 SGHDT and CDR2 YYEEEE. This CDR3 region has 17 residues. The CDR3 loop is CASSGQTGGRGGETQYF. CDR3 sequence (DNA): TGTGCCAGCAGCGGCCAGACTGGCGGAAGGGGAGGGGAGACCCAGTACTTC.

The CDR3 nucleotides read TGTGCCAGCAGTCCGGGGACTAGCGGGAGGGCCGTGTTCTTC. It specifies CASSPGTSGRAVFF. The rearrangement links TRBV27 to TRBJ2-1; 16 positions agree with TRBD2. V trimming: 5 bases; J trimming: 15 bases; junction bases outside the gene matches: 7. In germline, CDR1 is MNHEY, CDR2 SMNVEV (reference sequence). The CDR3 consists of 14 residues.

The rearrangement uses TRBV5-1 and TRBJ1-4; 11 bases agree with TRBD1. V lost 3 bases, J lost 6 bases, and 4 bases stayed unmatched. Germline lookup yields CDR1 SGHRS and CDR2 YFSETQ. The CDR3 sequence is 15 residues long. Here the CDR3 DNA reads TGCGCCAGCAGCTACGGACAGGGGGCTCATGAAAAACTGTTTTTT. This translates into CASSYGQGAHEKLFF. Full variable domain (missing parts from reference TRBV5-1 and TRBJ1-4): KAGVTQTPRYLIKTRGQQVTLSCSPISGHRSVSWYQQTPGQGLQFLFEYFSETQRNKGNFPGRFSGRQFSNSRSEMNVSTLELGDSALYLCASSYGQGAHEKLFFGSGTQLSVL.

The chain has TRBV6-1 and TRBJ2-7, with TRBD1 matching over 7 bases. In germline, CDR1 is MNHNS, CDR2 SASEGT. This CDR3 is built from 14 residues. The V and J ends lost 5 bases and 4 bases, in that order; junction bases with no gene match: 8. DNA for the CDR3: TGTGCCAGCAGTAACGGACAGGTTGGATACGAGCAGTACTTC. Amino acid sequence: CASSNGQVGYEQYF.

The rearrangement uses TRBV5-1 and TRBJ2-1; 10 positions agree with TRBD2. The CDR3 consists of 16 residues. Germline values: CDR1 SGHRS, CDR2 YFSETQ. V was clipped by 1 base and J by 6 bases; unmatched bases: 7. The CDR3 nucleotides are TGCGCCAGCAGCTTGTTTTCTAGCGGGAGTGGCAATGAGCAGTTCTTC. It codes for CASSLFSSGSGNEQFF.

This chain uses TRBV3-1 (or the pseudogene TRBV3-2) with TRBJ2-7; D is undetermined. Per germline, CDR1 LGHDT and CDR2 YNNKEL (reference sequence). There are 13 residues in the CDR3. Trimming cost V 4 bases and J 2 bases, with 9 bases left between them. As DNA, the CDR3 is TGTGCCAGCAGCCCCGCTACGACCTACGAGCAGTACTTC. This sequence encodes CASSPATTYEQYF.

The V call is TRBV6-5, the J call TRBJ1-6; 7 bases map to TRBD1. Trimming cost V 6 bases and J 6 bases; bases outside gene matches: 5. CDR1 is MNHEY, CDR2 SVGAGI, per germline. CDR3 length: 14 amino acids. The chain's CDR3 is CASRRQGRNSPLHF. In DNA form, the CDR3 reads TGTGCCAGCAGAAGACAGGGTCGTAATTCACCCCTCCACTTT.

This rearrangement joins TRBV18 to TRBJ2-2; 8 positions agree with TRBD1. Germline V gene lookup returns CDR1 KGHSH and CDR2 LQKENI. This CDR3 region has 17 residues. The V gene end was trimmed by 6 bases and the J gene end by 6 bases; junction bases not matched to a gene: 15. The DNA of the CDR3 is TGTGCCAGCTCCGGACAGGGACAGAAAATACAGGCCGGGGAGCTGTTTTTT. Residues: CASSGQGQKIQAGELFF.